A selection of T cell receptor beta chains follows, all from one sample in a study of blood T cell repertoires in COVID-19. Repertoires were generated with immunoSEQ multiplex PCR, while TCRdb's copy carries only in-frame clones and drops some. The sample includes some 91,000 clones, about nine tenths of them seen just once. Material for sequencing was peripheral blood. Receptors were obtained from a man aged 55-75 years with acute or convalescent COVID-19. CDR3s include the opening cysteine and the closing phenylalanine or tryptophan. A D gene is named only where the DNA matches it firmly. Size tells how often a clone was seen (once, few, many) or the class of an expanded clone, and some rows leave it out.

j_gene	v_gene	abundance	d_gene	CDR3nt	CDR3aa
TRBJ1-5	TRBV5-8	-	-	TGTGCCAGCAGCTTTAGGGGGTCGGCTCAGCCCCAGCATTTT	CASSFRGSAQPQHF
TRBJ1-4	TRBV5-1	-	TRBD1	TGCGCCAGCAGCTCCGGACAGGAGGGGGAAAAACTGTTTTTT	CASSSGQEGEKLFF
TRBJ1-1	TRBV5-4	-	-	TGTGCCAGCAGCTTGGCCGGGGGGGCCAGGCGGAACACTGAAGCTTTCTTT	CASSLAGGARRNTEAFF
TRBJ1-1	TRBV5-1	-	TRBD1	TGCGCCAGCAGCCCAGACAGGGCGAACACTGAAGCTTTCTTT	CASSPDRANTEAFF
TRBJ1-5	TRBV10-2	-	TRBD1	TGCGCCAGCACCGGACAGGGGCGCAATCAGCCCCAGCATTTT	CASTGQGRNQPQHF
TRBJ1-1	TRBV3-1/TRBV3-2	-	TRBD1	TGTGCCAGCAGCCGGACAGGGCGAACTGAAGCTTTCTTT	CASSRTGRTEAFF
TRBJ1-1	TRBV7-8	-	-	TGTGCCAGCAGCCCCCGGTTGGCAGGGGCCTTGAACACTGAAGCTTTCTTT	CASSPRLAGALNTEAFF
TRBJ1-1	TRBV28	-	-	TGTGCCAGCGGATACTACAGGGAAGCTTTCTTT	CASGYYREAFF
TRBJ1-1	TRBV6-5	-	TRBD1	TGTGCCAGCAGTTATGGGACAGGGGGATTCAACACTGAAGCTTTCTTT	CASSYGTGGFNTEAFF
TRBJ1-2	TRBV6-4	-	TRBD1	TGTGCCAGCAGTGACTCGATGCGGACAGGGAGAGAGGGCTATGGCTACACCTTC	CASSDSMRTGREGYGYTF
TRBJ2-3	TRBV6-6	-	TRBD2	TGTGCCAGCAGTTTGACTAGCGGGGGCCGTAATACGCAGTATTTT	CASSLTSGGRNTQYF
TRBJ1-6	TRBV9	-	TRBD1	TGTGCCAGCAGCGCCCAATTACAGGGGGACCGCTCACCCCTCCACTTT	CASSAQLQGDRSPLHF
TRBJ1-4	TRBV30	-	TRBD1	TGTGCCTGGAGTCGACAGGGGTACGAAAAACTGTTTTTT	CAWSRQGYEKLFF
TRBJ1-5	TRBV5-1	-	-	TGCGCCAGCAGCCCATCGGGGGGTAGCAATCAGCCCCAGCATTTT	CASSPSGGSNQPQHF
TRBJ2-1	TRBV28	-	TRBD2	TGTGCCAGCAGCCCGCCCCCTAGCGGGGGGATTAATGAGCAGTTCTTC	CASSPPPSGGINEQFF
TRBJ1-2	TRBV7-9	-	-	TGTGCCAGCAGCTTAGCACGGACACTCAGTCCCACCTTC	CASSLARTLSPTF
TRBJ1-1	TRBV5-4	-	-	TGTGCCAGCACCCCGTCCCAGGGGAGTAACACTGAAGCTTTCTTT	CASTPSQGSNTEAFF
TRBJ1-1	TRBV7-2	few	TRBD1	TGTGCCAGCAGCCTAGACAGGGAGAACACTGAAGCTTTCTTT	CASSLDRENTEAFF
TRBJ1-2	TRBV27	-	-	TGTGCCAGCAGTTTAGACAGAGCTAACTATGGCTACACCTTC	CASSLDRANYGYTF
TRBJ2-3	TRBV5-1	-	TRBD1	TGCGCCAGCAGCTATTCACAGGGGAGCGATTATTTT	CASSYSQGSDYF
TRBJ1-6	TRBV3-1/TRBV3-2	once	-	TGTGCCAGCAGCCAAGTGGGCTCACCCCTCCACTTT	CASSQVGSPLHF
TRBJ1-1	TRBV10-3	-	-	TGTGCCATCAGGTCTGCAGAGAACACTGAAGCTTTCTTT	CAIRSAENTEAFF
TRBJ1-3	TRBV9	once	TRBD1	TGTGCCAGCAGCGTAGGACAGGGGCAAAACACCATATATTTT	CASSVGQGQNTIYF
TRBJ2-1	TRBV10-3	-	-	TGTGCCATCAGTGAACTCACAGGGTACTCCTACAATGAGCAGTTCTTC	CAISELTGYSYNEQFF
TRBJ1-6	TRBV5-4	-	TRBD1	TGTGCCAGCAGCTTACCACGACAGGGGGCTGAATCACCCCTCCACTTT	CASSLPRQGAESPLHF
TRBJ1-5	TRBV6-5	-	TRBD1	TGTGCCAGCAGTCGACAGGGTAGCAATCAGCCCCAGCATTTT	CASSRQGSNQPQHF
TRBJ1-2	TRBV29-1	-	-	TGCAGCGTTGAATCCTCTGGCGGTGGCTACACCTTC	CSVESSGGGYTF
TRBJ1-1	TRBV10-3	-	-	TGTGCCATCAGTGAGTCGCTGGGTCCCCAAAGCGCTGAAGCTTTCTTT	CAISESLGPQSAEAFF
TRBJ1-2	TRBV20-1	-	TRBD1	TGCAGTGCTAGTGGGACAGGGACCTACTATGGCTACACCTTC	CSASGTGTYYGYTF
TRBJ2-6	TRBV3-1/TRBV3-2	-	-	TGTGCCAGCAGCCGTATTCCGGGGGTTGGGGCCAACGTCCTGACTTTC	CASSRIPGVGANVLTF
TRBJ1-1	TRBV5-1	-	-	TGCGCCAGCGGCCCAGGGAACACTGAAGCTTTCTTT	CASGPGNTEAFF
TRBJ1-1	TRBV5-1	-	TRBD1	TGCGCCAGCAGCTCTACGTTGGGACAGGGTGGTGAAGCTTTCTTT	CASSSTLGQGGEAFF
TRBJ2-7	TRBV19	-	-	TGTGCCAGTAGTCTCCGGAGGGACGCCGCGGTCCCGGACGAGCAGTACTTC	CASSLRRDAAVPDEQYF
TRBJ1-1	TRBV5-1	-	-	TGCGCCAGCAGAGGTAGCGGGGCAACTGAAGCTTTCTTT	CASRGSGATEAFF
TRBJ2-1	TRBV5-1	-	TRBD2	TGCGCCAGCTTTTCGAGTACTAGCGGGGGCCTCCCCTCCTACAATGAGCAGTTCTTC	CASFSSTSGGLPSYNEQFF
TRBJ1-1	TRBV9	-	-	TGTGCCAGCAGCGTAGAGACAGGCCGGGGCACTGAAGCTTTCTTT	CASSVETGRGTEAFF
TRBJ1-1	TRBV7-2	-	TRBD1	TGTGCCAGCAGCCACGGACAGGGGGTGCTGACTGAAGCTTTCTTT	CASSHGQGVLTEAFF
TRBJ1-4	TRBV29-1	-	TRBD1	TGCAGCGTTACAGGGGTCAGCGAAAAACTGTTTTTT	CSVTGVSEKLFF
TRBJ2-2	TRBV5-4	-	-	TGTGCCAGCAGTCTTGGAATGACAAGCACCGGGGAGCTGTTTTTT	CASSLGMTSTGELFF
TRBJ1-2	TRBV28	-	-	TGTGCCAGCCATTCCCAGGGCGATGGCTACACCTTC	CASHSQGDGYTF
TRBJ2-1	TRBV7-9	-	-	TGTGCCAGCAGCTTAGACAGGGTGGTGGACAATGAGCAGTTCTTC	CASSLDRVVDNEQFF
TRBJ1-3	TRBV7-9	-	-	TGTGCCAGCAGCCGGGACAAATATAGTCGTGCTGGAAACACCATATATTTT	CASSRDKYSRAGNTIYF
TRBJ2-5	TRBV25-1	-	-	TGTGCCAGCAGTGAATATATGGGCAGGCAAGAGACCCAGTACTTC	CASSEYMGRQETQYF
TRBJ2-3	TRBV18	-	TRBD2	TGTGCCAGCTCACTCTACGGACTAGCGGGGGGGGGCCCAGATACGCAGTATTTT	CASSLYGLAGGGPDTQYF
TRBJ1-2	TRBV3-1/TRBV3-2	-	TRBD1	TGTGCCAGCAGCCAAGGGACAGGGAATCTCTATGGCTACACCTTC	CASSQGTGNLYGYTF
TRBJ2-5	TRBV30	-	-	TGTGCCTGGAGTGTATTGGGATCGGGAGAAGAGACCCAGTACTTC	CAWSVLGSGEETQYF
TRBJ2-3	TRBV6-5	-	TRBD2	TGTGCCAGCAGTTTGACTAGCGGGGGGGCAGATACGCAGTATTTT	CASSLTSGGADTQYF
TRBJ1-2	TRBV19	-	TRBD1	TGTGCCAGTAGTCTCCGGGACAGGGACAGGGGCTACACCTTC	CASSLRDRDRGYTF
TRBJ1-2	TRBV3-1/TRBV3-2	once	-	TGTGCCAGCAGCCTACAGGACTATGGCTACACCTTC	CASSLQDYGYTF
TRBJ1-2	TRBV19	-	TRBD1	TGTGCCAGTAGTACCCTCCCGGGACAGGGACTCGGCTATGGCTACACCTTC	CASSTLPGQGLGYGYTF
TRBJ1-2	TRBV30	-	TRBD1	TGTGCCTGGGTCCGGGACAGCTATGGCTACACCTTC	CAWVRDSYGYTF
TRBJ1-1	TRBV6-5	-	-	TGTGCCACCCCGGACATCATGAACACTGAAGCTTTCTTT	CATPDIMNTEAFF
TRBJ1-2	TRBV7-6	-	-	TGTGCCAGCAGCTTAGCGTCTGGCGGGTATGGCTACACCTTC	CASSLASGGYGYTF
TRBJ2-3	TRBV18	-	-	TGTGCCAGCTCATCCTCTTACATAAATACGCAGTATTTT	CASSSSYINTQYF
TRBJ1-2	TRBV3-1/TRBV3-2	-	-	TGTGCCAGCAGCCAAGAACCGGGCGGGTATGGCTACACCTTC	CASSQEPGGYGYTF
TRBJ1-5	TRBV19	-	-	TGTGCCAGTTCAGTTGTCAGCAATCAGCCCCAGCATTTT	CASSVVSNQPQHF
TRBJ1-1	TRBV3-1/TRBV3-2	-	-	TGTGCCAGCAGCCATTACCCCACAGGGCCCACTGAAGCTTTCTTT	CASSHYPTGPTEAFF